The present entry profiles one T cell receptor beta chain with its context. Other nucleotide sequences in the sample specify the same CDR3. The data originate from a study of shared clonotypes between healthy human individuals. The material for each subset, its genomic DNA, was split evenly across several immunoSEQ plates. Some clones are missing from TCRdb's copy, which holds only in-frame ones; the method was immunoSEQ multiplex PCR. The sample has approximately 2,200,000 clones, about 93% seen once; the top ten hold 1.7%. Positively selected for CCR7, the CD45RO-negative cells used as naive CD8 cells excluded terminally differentiated effector memory CD45RA+ cells. Donors had no recently reported acute infections or vaccinations and were HIV-negative. The CDR3 is 14 amino acids. V was shortened by 3 bases and J by 3 bases, with 9 bases between the two germline ends. Germline-derived CDR1 and CDR2 are SEHNR and FQNEAQ (reference sequence).

The TCR comes from a man younger than 30 in good health. Some clones in this sample may be carry-over from other donors' samples. The chain links TRBV7-9 to TRBJ2-1; D tentatively reads TRBD1 or TRBD2 (6 bases each). Sequencing was performed on naive CD8+ T cells from PBMCs. CDR3 coding DNA: TGTGCCAGCAGCTTTGGGGGGCTCTACAATGAGCAGTTCTTC. This codes for CASSFGGLYNEQFF.